This is a list of T cell receptor beta chains from one sample in a study of T-cell memory formation after mild COVID-19. Via MiXCR, TCRdb re-called the 5' RACE reads, giving one row per CDR3 protein. This table holds roughly 150,000 distinct CDR3 sequences, 25% found once. The sequenced sample was PBMCs or a T cell subset sorted from them (not recorded which). The receptors here all came from an adult woman who had mild COVID-19 (a few samples of this study predate the infection). Cell type and time point are not known. Each CDR3 is given with its conserved first and last residue. The order of the fields is J gene, V gene, clone size, D gene, CDR3 length, CDR3 DNA, CDR3 protein. D genes are given only for firm matches. A row's size may be missing; if present it is once, few, many or a size class.

TRBJ1-2,TRBV29-1,.,.,12,TGCAGCGCCCGAGGGCAGGATAAAGGCTACACCTTC,CSARGQDKGYTF
TRBJ2-2,TRBV7-6,few,TRBD1,16,TGTGCCAGCAGCCCCTGGGGACAGGGGAACACCGGGGAGCTGTTTTTT,CASSPWGQGNTGELFF
TRBJ1-1,TRBV11-1,few,.,17,TGTGCCAGCCGCGCTTCGGGATTCGAGACGTTGAACACTGAAGCTTTCTTT,CASRASGFETLNTEAFF
TRBJ2-7,TRBV6-5,few,TRBD2,17,TGTGCCAGCAGTTCGGCCGGAGCGGGAGGTGGAACCTACGAGCAGTACTTC,CASSSAGAGGGTYEQYF
TRBJ2-3,TRBV9,.,.,13,TGTGCCAGCAGCGAGGGCGGGACAGATACGCAGTATTTT,CASSEGGTDTQYF
TRBJ2-7,TRBV4-2,.,.,14,TGTGCCAGCAGCCAAGTACTGGGCGTCTACGAGCAGTACTTC,CASSQVLGVYEQYF
TRBJ1-1,TRBV6-1,.,.,15,TGTGCCAGCAGTGATCACTGGTCCATGAACACTGAAGCTTTCTTT,CASSDHWSMNTEAFF
TRBJ2-5,TRBV7-9,few,.,16,TGTGCCAGCAGCTTAGACCCGCTCGGGACCCAAGAGACCCAGTACTTC,CASSLDPLGTQETQYF
TRBJ2-1,TRBV28,.,TRBD2,16,TGTGCCAGCAGTTTATGGGCTAGCGGATCCCTTAATCAGCAGTTCTTC,CASSLWASGSLNQQFF
TRBJ2-1,TRBV10-3,few,TRBD1,15,TGTGCCATCAGTGAGTCGAATGGACAGGGCGGCGAGCAGTTCTTC,CAISESNGQGGEQFF
TRBJ2-7,TRBV20-1,.,.,12,TGCAGTGCTAGCAACAGAGGCTACGAGCAGTACTTC,CSASNRGYEQYF
TRBJ1-1,TRBV6-5,few,.,13,TGTGCCAGCAGCTTAACCTTGAACACTGAAGCTTTCTTT,CASSLTLNTEAFF
TRBJ2-3,TRBV11-1,.,.,15,TGTGCCAGCAGCTTAGGAGTGACTACCCCAGATACGCAGTATTTT,CASSLGVTTPDTQYF
TRBJ2-3,TRBV4-1,.,.,15,TGCGCCAGCAGCCAAGTTTCCCTCCTTACAGATACGCAGTATTTT,CASSQVSLLTDTQYF
TRBJ2-7,TRBV5-5,many,.,13,TGTGCCAGCAGCTCCGGGATGAAATACGAGCAGTACTTC,CASSSGMKYEQYF
TRBJ2-3,TRBV12-3/TRBV12-4,few,TRBD2,15,TGTGCCAGCAGCCTGGGGCGGGAGTACGATGATACGCAGTATTTT,CASSLGREYDDTQYF
TRBJ2-1,TRBV11-2,few,.,14,TGTGCCAGCAGTTTAGAGGGAGTTAACAATGAGCAGTTCTTC,CASSLEGVNNEQFF